Given below is one T cell receptor (beta chain) in context. What it binds is unknown. This specimen belongs to a study of cytotoxic CD8 clonotypes in ibrutinib-treated CLL. Study context: Response was recorded as partial in approximately 24 patients and complete in 2; at median roughly 63 months, around 15 remained remitted and about twelve had progressed. An average of 255,043 productive templates and 80,000 to 100,000 productive rearrangements was obtained per sample.

Measured with immunoSEQ multiplex PCR; TCRdb has only the in-frame clones, and not every one. The data hold 65,000 to 95,000 clones, with roughly 86% observed a single time. The study, taken as a whole, reports: Clonality at baseline surpassed age-matched healthy donors and tracked circulating CD8+ T-cell counts.

Trimming left V 6 bases short and J 4 bases short, with 22 bases between. Germline V gene sequence: CDR1 MDHEN, CDR2 SYDVKM. CDR3 length equals 16 residues. The chain employs TRBV28 and TRBJ2-7, with D perhaps matching TRBD2 (6 bases). The receptor was derived from a human donor with chronic lymphocytic leukemia. The material sequenced was PBMCs, taken before ibrutinib treatment. The CDR3, as DNA: TGTGCCAGCAGCACGGGGGAAGACGTGTTTGTGTACGAGCAGTACTTC. This gives the protein CASSTGEDVFVYEQYF.